This TCR beta chain stems from a study of OX40 agonist ivuxolimab in advanced cancers. Looking at the study overall: Eligibility admitted prior anti-PD-1, anti-PD-L1 or anti-CTLA-4 therapy; approximately 40% had some. Partial responses occurred in three patients (one hepatocellular carcinoma, two cutaneous melanoma). General study results and limits: Partial responders receiving 0.1-3.0 mg/kg showed among the lowest clonal expansion.

The CDR3 is made up of 11 amino acids. The germline CDR1 and CDR2 sequences are GTSNPN and SVGIG (reference sequence). Deletions cut 5 bases from V and 12 bases from J, with 14 bases between. The method was immunoSEQ multiplex PCR; TCRdb's version includes in-frame clones alone and lacks a portion of them. In the table there are 98,000 or so clones, nearly 90% of which are singletons. A note on this clone: Its antigen is undetermined.

This TCR was sampled from an adult with an advanced solid tumor such as melanoma, head and neck, liver or kidney cancer. This chain joins TRBV30 and TRBJ2-1; TRBD2 might be the D (7 bases). The sample here was CD4+ or CD8+ T cells sorted from blood, taken in a trial of the OX40 agonist ivuxolimab. CDR3 nucleotides: TGTGCCTGGGATGAGGGGGAGGGGCAGTTCTTC. It codes for CAWDEGEGQFF.